The entry below describes one T cell receptor beta chain. The sample belongs to a study of cytomegalovirus exposure and HLA in healthy donors. Primers: 60 Vbeta forward and 13 Jbeta reverse. Original processing methods: Later analysis identified approximately 88 million unique TCR beta chains, approximately 10 million shared. Sequenced by immunoSEQ multiplex PCR; TCRdb stores in-frame clones only, minus some. V and J calls plus clone size are reproduced from that table; the DNA served to infer D and trimming. The repertoire holds some 140,000 clones, with more than 75% as singletons. The CDR3 is made up of 14 amino acids. After removal of 10 bases from V and 5 bases from J, the junction contained 14 bases not matched to a gene. Germline values: CDR1 MNHEY, CDR2 SMNVEV (reference sequence).

The chain joins TRBV27 to TRBJ2-7, with 7 bases fitting TRBD1. This sequence was found in a man between 25 and 39 years old in good health and CMV-seronegative. The specimen was PBMCs. Written as DNA, the CDR3 is TGTGCCACCGCTACAGGGGCCGATTTGGACGAGCAGTACTTC. Translation gives CATATGADLDEQYF.